This is a list of T cell receptor beta chains from one sample in a study of T-cell reconstitution after alpha-beta-depleted transplantation in children. TCRdb re-derived calls from the PCR reads in MiXCR, one entry per CDR3 protein. The table lists hundreds of thousands of distinct CDR3 sequences, 9.5% to 13% of them singletons. Sequences were derived from PBMCs, sampled before TCRalphabeta/CD19-depleted stem cell transplant. The receptors were sampled from a child less than two years old with acute myeloid leukemia, due to receive a stem cell transplant. CDR3s leave out the opening cysteine and the closing phenylalanine or tryptophan. Each record gives: clone size, V gene, CDR3 protein. Clone size is given for some rows only: seen once, a few or many times, or a class if the clone is expanded.

many	TRBV12-3/TRBV12-4	ASRSGLTNTGELF
.	TRBV12-5	ASGLATGLAGGFSYNEQF
many	TRBV5-5	ASSLALYGYT
many	TRBV7-9	ASSFYGSYGYT
many	TRBV2	ASSRAGALGEQY
many	TRBV9	ASSVGASASYNEQF
many	TRBV20-1	SARVGGRGYGYT
many	TRBV6-5	ASIGNTEAF
.	TRBV7-2	ASSLGIGQSAKNIQY
many	TRBV7-9	ASSLTAGDYGYT
.	TRBV19	ASIGPRREKLF
many	TRBV20-1	SARRLAAAKYEQF
many	TRBV4-2	ASSQDQTNYGYT
many	TRBV12-3/TRBV12-4	ASSRDYGYT
few	TRBV3-1	ASSQDGGSETQY
.	TRBV3-1	ASSQDWVNTEAF
.	TRBV5-1	ASSLGLAYSTDTQY